What follows are 23 T cell receptor beta chains derived from one specimen sequenced in a study of T cell changes during pregnancy in multiple sclerosis. Clones were read by immunoSEQ multiplex PCR, and TCRdb kept only the in-frame ones, dropping some. The data hold some 70,000 clones, with 85% to 95% observed a single time. The sequenced sample was CD8+ T cells from peripheral blood mononuclear cells, obtained in the third trimester of pregnancy. The receptors derive from a female donor in good health, enrolled as a control in a pregnancy study.

The chain has TRBV11-1 and TRBJ2-3, with TRBD2 matching over 11 bases. CDR1 SGHAT and CDR2 FQDESV come from the germline V gene (reference sequence). J lost 2 bases, V lost 5 bases, and 6 bases had no gene match. The CDR3 covers 16 residues. CDR3 bases: TGTGCCAGCAGCCCCGGGACTAGCGGAGACACAGATACGCAGTATTTT. Its translation is CASSPGTSGDTDTQYF. The entire variable domain, with the rest obtained from reference TRBV11-1 and TRBJ2-3, is as follows: EAEVAQSPRYKITEKSQAVAFWCDPISGHATLYWYRQILGQGPELLVQFQDESVVDDSQLPKDRFSAERLKGVDSTLKIQPAELGDSAMYLCASSPGTSGDTDTQYFGPGTRLTVL.

The rearrangement joins TRBV7-6 to TRBJ2-6, with D possibly matching TRBD1 (5 bases). V lost 3 bases and J lost 0, with 9 bases in between. The CDR3 has 16 amino acids. Germline V CDR1 and CDR2: SGHVS, FNYEAQ. The DNA for the CDR3 is TGTGCCAGCAGCTTGGGGCACAGCTCTGGGGCCAACGTCCTGACTTTC. Translation gives CASSLGHSSGANVLTF. Drawing the rest from reference TRBV7-6 and TRBJ2-6, the complete variable domain is GAGVSQSPRYKVTKRGQDVALRCDPISGHVSLYWYRQALGQGPEFLTYFNYEAQQDKSGLPNDRFSAERPEGSISTLTIQRTEQRDSAMYRCASSLGHSSGANVLTFGAGSRLTVL.

This chain links TRBV4-3 with TRBJ1-4, with TRBD1 matching 8 bases. V shed 6 bases, J shed 2 bases, and the junction held 8 bases outside the gene matches. The CDR3 is 16 residues long. Germline-derived CDR1 and CDR2 are LGHNA and YSLEER. The CDR3 DNA sequence: TGCGCCAGCAGACCTGGACAGGGAGGGACTAATGAAAAACTGTTTTTT. It is translated as CASRPGQGGTNEKLFF.

The chain is built from TRBV11-2 and TRBJ2-7; the D gene is possibly TRBD2 (5 bases). This CDR3 spans 15 amino acids. The germline CDR1 and CDR2 sequences are SGHAT and FQNNGV. With 0 bases removed from V and 2 bases from J, the gap between germline ends came to 11 bases. The CDR3 is CASSLDGIRTYEQYF. CDR3 bases: TGTGCCAGCAGCTTAGACGGGATTCGAACCTACGAGCAGTACTTC. The complete variable domain, with remaining parts taken from reference TRBV11-2 and TRBJ2-7, reads EAGVAQSPRYKIIEKRQSVAFWCNPISGHATLYWYQQILGQGPKLLIQFQNNGVVDDSQLPKDRFSAERLKGVDSTLKIQPAKLEDSAVYLCASSLDGIRTYEQYFGPGTRLTVT.

This rearrangement joins TRBV7-6 to TRBJ2-5; TRBD2 is a possible D gene (8 bases). Between the trimmed V and J ends, which lost 0 bases and 1 base, there was a span of 18 bases. Germline V gene lookup returns CDR1 SGHVS and CDR2 FNYEAQ. The CDR3 loop spans 18 amino acids. The CDR3: CASSLAPGGGQSQETQYF. In DNA form, the CDR3 reads TGTGCCAGCAGCTTAGCGCCGGGAGGGGGCCAGTCCCAAGAGACCCAGTACTTC.

This chain connects TRBV4-1 to TRBJ1-1; no reliable D call. Between the trimmed V and J ends, which lost 4 bases and 0 bases, there was a span of 6 bases. The germline V gene has CDR1 MGHRA and CDR2 YSYEKL. This CDR3 has 13 amino acids. The CDR3 coding sequence is TGCGCCAGCAGCCTGACAATGAACACTGAAGCTTTCTTT. Translated: CASSLTMNTEAFF.

This chain uses TRBV5-4 with TRBJ1-1, with a tentative D call TRBD1 (5 bases). This CDR3 has 13 residues. V lost 5 bases and J 5 bases, leaving 13 bases between the germline ends. Germline CDR1 and CDR2: SGHNT and YYREEE (reference sequence). In nucleotides, the CDR3 is TGTGCCAGCAGATCTCAGGGTGGGACTGAAGCTTTCTTT. Protein product: CASRSQGGTEAFF.

The genes are TRBV9 and TRBJ2-7; perhaps TRBD1 as D (5 bases). Germline V gene data show CDR1 as SGDLS and CDR2 as YYNGEE. V gave up 3 bases and J gave up 4 bases, with 17 bases separating them. The CDR3 sequence is 15 residues long. In DNA, the CDR3 is TGTGCCAGCAGCGCTCTCGCAGGGTATCCATACGAGCAGTACTTC. It is translated as CASSALAGYPYEQYF.

DNA for the CDR3: TGTGCCAGTAGCCTTCAGGGGGCGCAGAATGGCTACACCTTC. Its protein is CASSLQGAQNGYTF. The chain combines TRBV19 with TRBJ1-2; 8 nucleotides align to TRBD1. Germline CDR1 reads LNHDA; CDR2 reads SQIVND (reference sequence). V gave up 6 bases and J gave up 6 bases; unmatched junction bases: 9. The CDR3 loop spans 14 amino acids.

This chain connects TRBV5-4 to TRBJ2-7, with 7 bases that match TRBD1. The J segment lost 3 bases and the V segment lost 4 bases, leaving 7 bases of the junction unmatched. Per the germline V gene, CDR1 is SGHNT and CDR2 is YYREEE (reference sequence). The CDR3 length is 14 residues. CDR3 loop: CASSRPGQIYEQYF. The CDR3 DNA follows: TGTGCCAGCAGCCGTCCGGGACAGATCTACGAGCAGTACTTC.

V and J are TRBV7-9 and TRBJ1-2, with unresolved D. Germline V lookup: CDR1 SEHNR, CDR2 FQNEAQ (reference sequence). The CDR3 consists of 14 residues. With 5 bases removed from V and 1 base from J, the gap between germline ends came to 11 bases. CDR3 nucleotides: TGTGCCAGCAGCCAAACTCAAGTTAACTATGGCTACACCTTC. This translates into CASSQTQVNYGYTF.

The chain employs TRBV7-6 and TRBJ1-1, with TRBD1 matching 7 bases. The CDR3 loop spans 15 amino acids. V trimming: 2 bases; J trimming: 3 bases; junction bases outside the gene matches: 6. Per germline, CDR1 SGHVS and CDR2 FNYEAQ. As DNA, the CDR3 is TGTGCCAGCAGCTTACAGGGGGGTAGGGACACTGAAGCTTTCTTT. Translation gives CASSLQGGRDTEAFF. The whole variable domain, remainder taken from reference TRBV7-6 and TRBJ1-1, is GAGVSQSPRYKVTKRGQDVALRCDPISGHVSLYWYRQALGQGPEFLTYFNYEAQQDKSGLPNDRFSAERPEGSISTLTIQRTEQRDSAMYRCASSLQGGRDTEAFFGQGTRLTVV.

CDR3 loop: CASSFFGGNYEQYF. Written as DNA, the CDR3 is TGTGCCAGCAGCTTCTTCGGGGGGAACTACGAGCAGTACTTC. V usage is TRBV7-8 and J usage is TRBJ2-7, with 7 positions matching TRBD2. The CDR3 extends over 14 amino acids. The V segment lost 3 bases and the J segment 3 bases; nucleotides outside the gene matches: 5. Germline V gene lookup returns CDR1 SGHVS and CDR2 FQNEAQ.

This rearrangement joins TRBV7-9 to TRBJ2-7; the D gene is possibly TRBD2 (5 bases). V gave up 4 bases and J gave up 0 bases, with 10 bases separating them. The CDR3 is made up of 14 amino acids. In germline, CDR1 is SEHNR, CDR2 FQNEAQ (reference sequence). For the CDR3, the DNA is TGTGCCAGCAGCTACCCGGGGTTCTCCTACGAGCAGTACTTC. Amino acid sequence: CASSYPGFSYEQYF. Filled out from reference TRBV7-9 and TRBJ2-7, the complete variable domain reads DTGVSQNPRHKITKRGQNVTFRCDPISEHNRLYWYRQTLGQGPEFLTYFQNEAQLEKSRLLSDRFSAERPKGSFSTLEIQRTEQGDSAMYLCASSYPGFSYEQYFGPGTRLTVT.

V and J are TRBV27 and TRBJ1-2; the match to TRBD1 covers 9 bases. The CDR3 has 16 amino acids. Germline V lookup: CDR1 MNHEY, CDR2 SMNVEV (reference sequence). J lost 4 bases, V lost 5 bases, and 11 bases had no gene match. The CDR3, as DNA: TGTGCCAGCAGTCATAATCCGGGACAGGGATCCTATGGCTACACCTTC. It codes for CASSHNPGQGSYGYTF.

This clone was detected a few times. The chain has TRBV29-1 and TRBJ1-2; a weak D match, TRBD1 (6 bases). Trimming stripped 7 bases from V and 7 bases from J, with 16 bases between. The CDR3 extends over 12 amino acids. Germline CDR1 and CDR2: SQVTM and ANQGSEA. The CDR3 DNA is TGCAGCGCAGCAGGGGATTCCTCTGGCTACACCTTC. Protein sequence: CSAAGDSSGYTF.

The rearrangement links TRBV5-6 to TRBJ1-1, with TRBD1 matching 7 bases. Looked up from germline, CDR1 is SGHDT and CDR2 is YYEEEE. V lost 3 bases to trimming and J lost 5 bases; unmatched junction nucleotides: 13. The CDR3 is 16 residues long. CDR3 nucleotide sequence: TGTGCCAGCAGCTCCCCCGGGACAGTCGAGGGGACTGAAGCTTTCTTT. Its protein is CASSSPGTVEGTEAFF.

The chain is built from TRBV6-5 and TRBJ2-1, with D possibly TRBD2 on 5 matching bases. The CDR3 totals 15 residues. CDR1 is MNHEY, CDR2 SVGAGI, per germline. V was clipped by 2 bases and J by 7 bases, with 15 bases between them. The CDR3: CASSYGPGMSNEQFF. The CDR3 nucleotides read TGTGCCAGCAGTTACGGGCCGGGGATGAGTAATGAGCAGTTCTTC.

The CDR3 DNA reads TGTGCCAGCAGCGTTTACAGGGGGGCCTACGAGCAGTACTTC. Its translation is CASSVYRGAYEQYF. This chain connects TRBV7-2 to TRBJ2-7, with 8 bases aligning to TRBD1. Germline V gene sequence: CDR1 SGHTA, CDR2 FQGNSA. This CDR3 contains 14 residues. V trimming: 5 bases; J trimming: 2 bases; junction bases outside the gene matches: 5.

This chain connects TRBV29-1 to TRBJ1-4, with a possible D match to TRBD1 (5 bases). The CDR3 is 14 amino acids. The germline V and J ends were trimmed by 1 base and 8 bases, with 14 bases remaining between them. Germline CDR1 and CDR2: SQVTM and ANQGSEA. In nucleotides, the CDR3 is TGCAGCGTTGAAGGCCCGGGCAGGGAAGAAAAACTGTTTTTT. Its protein is CSVEGPGREEKLFF.

This chain links TRBV4-1 with TRBJ2-1; TRBD1 agrees at 10 bases. CDR1 is MGHRA, CDR2 YSYEKL, per germline. This CDR3 has 15 residues. The V gene end was trimmed by 2 bases and the J gene end by 5 bases; junction bases not matched to a gene: 3. This CDR3 reads CASSQSGTGDNEQFF. The CDR3, as DNA: TGCGCCAGCAGCCAATCCGGGACAGGGGACAATGAGCAGTTCTTC.

The rearrangement joins TRBV5-6 to TRBJ2-5, with D perhaps TRBD1 (6 bases). The length of the CDR3 is 13 residues. From germline, CDR1 is SGHDT and CDR2 YYEEEE. V lost 2 bases and J lost 5, with 10 bases in between. CDR3 region: CASSFDRSETQYF. CDR3 DNA sequence: TGTGCCAGCAGCTTTGACAGGTCCGAGACCCAGTACTTC.

The gene calls are TRBV7-6 and TRBJ1-2; D may be TRBD1 (6 bases). The CDR3 contains 15 residues. V lost 4 bases, J lost 4 bases, and 16 bases lay in between. In germline, CDR1 is SGHVS, CDR2 FNYEAQ. CDR3 amino acids: CASSSLQGRSYGYTF. The DNA of the CDR3 is TGTGCCAGCAGCTCCTTACAGGGTCGGAGCTATGGCTACACCTTC.